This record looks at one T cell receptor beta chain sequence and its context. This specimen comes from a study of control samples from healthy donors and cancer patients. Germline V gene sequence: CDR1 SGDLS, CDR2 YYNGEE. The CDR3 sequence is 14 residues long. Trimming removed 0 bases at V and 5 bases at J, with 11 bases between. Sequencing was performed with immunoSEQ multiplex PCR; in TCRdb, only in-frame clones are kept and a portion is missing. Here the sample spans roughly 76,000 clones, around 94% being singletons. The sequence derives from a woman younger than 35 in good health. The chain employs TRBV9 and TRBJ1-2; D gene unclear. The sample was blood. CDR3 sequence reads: CASSVGWRDYGYTF. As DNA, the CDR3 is TGTGCCAGCAGCGTAGGATGGCGGGATTATGGCTACACCTTC.